This TCR beta chain was identified in a study of blood T cell repertoires in COVID-19. Study context: PBMCs, B-cell-depleted T cells, or T cells were the source of the cDNA or gDNA that made up the material.

Method: immunoSEQ multiplex PCR; TCRdb's copy keeps in-frame clones and lacks some. Among approximately 300,000 clones listed, more than 85% were seen once. Trimming took 5 bases from V and 0 from J, leaving 9 bases between them. In germline, CDR1 is SEHNR, CDR2 FQNEAQ (reference sequence). The CDR3 runs 14 residues. This clonotype was obtained from a woman aged 25-40 years who had recovered from COVID-19. Sequencing was carried out using PBMCs or T cells enriched from blood (not recorded which). J is TRBJ2-3 and V is TRBV7-9; D gene unclear. CDR3 amino acids: CASSALSSTDTQYF. The DNA for the CDR3 is TGTGCCAGCAGCGCCCTTAGTAGCACAGATACGCAGTATTTT.